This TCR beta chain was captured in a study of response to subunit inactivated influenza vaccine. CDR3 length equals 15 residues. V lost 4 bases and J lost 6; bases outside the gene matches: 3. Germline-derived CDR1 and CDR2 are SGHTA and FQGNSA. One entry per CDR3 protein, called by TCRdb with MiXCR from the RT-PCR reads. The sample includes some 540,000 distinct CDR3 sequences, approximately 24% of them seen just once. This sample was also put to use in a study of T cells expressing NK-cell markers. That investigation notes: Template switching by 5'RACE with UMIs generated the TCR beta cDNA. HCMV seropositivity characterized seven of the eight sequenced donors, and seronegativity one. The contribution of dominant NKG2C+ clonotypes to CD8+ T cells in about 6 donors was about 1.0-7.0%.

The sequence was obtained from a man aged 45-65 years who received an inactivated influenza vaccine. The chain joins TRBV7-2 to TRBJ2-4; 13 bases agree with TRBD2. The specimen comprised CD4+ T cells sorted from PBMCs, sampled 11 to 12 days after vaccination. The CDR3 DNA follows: TGTGCCAGCAGCTCGACTAGCGGGAGGACAAACATTCAGTACTTC. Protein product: CASSSTSGRTNIQYF.